This T cell receptor (beta chain) was identified during a study of blood T cell repertoires in COVID-19. Across the study: Some COVID-19 samples were acute and others convalescent; all came from the United States, Italy and Spain. T cells, B-cell-depleted T cells, or PBMCs supplied cDNA or gDNA.

Those enrolled, adults aged roughly 18 to 100 years, came from about two dozen US areas. Using immunoSEQ multiplex PCR, the repertoire was profiled, and TCRdb retains in-frame clones only, with some absent. This repertoire shows roughly 250,000 clones, roughly 88% found once; its top ten account for 0.95% to 1.5%. The germline V gene encodes CDR1 ENHRY and CDR2 SYGVKD. J was trimmed by 6 bases and V by 8 bases; bases with no gene match: 9. The CDR3 has 14 amino acids. The receptor's source is a woman aged 40 to 50 with acute COVID-19. The sequenced sample consisted of PBMCs or T cells enriched from blood (not recorded which). This chain uses TRBV10-3 with TRBJ1-4, with 7 positions matching TRBD1. The CDR3 sequence: CAISGTADHEKLFF. The CDR3 region has the DNA TGTGCCATCTCCGGGACAGCCGACCATGAAAAACTGTTTTTT.